This TCR beta chain is from a study of shared clonotypes between healthy human individuals. Findings of the study overall: Non-shared clonotypes displayed generation probabilities falling below those of clonotypes present in all four donors. Although depth was large, rarefaction showed that sequencing of the sorted subsets was incomplete.

Concerning this clone itself: Antigen: not known.

From germline, CDR1 is SQVTM and CDR2 ANQGSEA. V lost 6 bases, J lost 4 bases, and 8 bases stayed unmatched. The CDR3 has 14 residues. Measured with immunoSEQ multiplex PCR; TCRdb has only the in-frame clones, and not every one. The sample yields hundreds of thousands of clones, approximately 75% seen once. Material: memory CD4+ T cells sorted from blood. Subset specified: CD45RA-negative fraction. The V gene is TRBV29-1, the J gene TRBJ1-4, with 7 bases aligning to TRBD1. The clonotype was recovered from a woman aged 25 to 39 in good health. CDR3 coding DNA: TGCAGCGTGCCTCAGGGGGGAAATAATGAAAAACTGTTTTTT. Translating it yields CSVPQGGNNEKLFF.